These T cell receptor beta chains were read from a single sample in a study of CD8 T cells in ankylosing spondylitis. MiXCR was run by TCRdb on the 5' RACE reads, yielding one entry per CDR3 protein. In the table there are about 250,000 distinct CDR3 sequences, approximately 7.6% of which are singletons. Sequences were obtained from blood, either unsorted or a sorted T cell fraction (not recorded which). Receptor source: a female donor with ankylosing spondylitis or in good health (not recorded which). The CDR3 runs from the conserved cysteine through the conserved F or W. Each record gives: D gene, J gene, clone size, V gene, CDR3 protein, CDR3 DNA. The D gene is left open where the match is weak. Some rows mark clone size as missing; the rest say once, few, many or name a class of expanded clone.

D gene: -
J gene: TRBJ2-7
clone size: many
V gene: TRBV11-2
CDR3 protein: CASSQSGGGTYYEQYF
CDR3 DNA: TGTGCCAGCAGCCAGTCCGGGGGCGGGACGTACTACGAGCAGTACTTC

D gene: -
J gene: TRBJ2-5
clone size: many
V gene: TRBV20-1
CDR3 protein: CSARESAQETQYF
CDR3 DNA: TGCAGTGCTAGAGAATCTGCCCAAGAGACCCAGTACTTC

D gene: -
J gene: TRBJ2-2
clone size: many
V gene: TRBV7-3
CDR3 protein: CASSLKGDGRELFF
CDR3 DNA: TGTGCCAGCAGCTTAAAGGGCGACGGGAGGGAGCTGTTTTTT

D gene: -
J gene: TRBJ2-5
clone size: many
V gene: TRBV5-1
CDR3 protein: CASSQTASGETQYF
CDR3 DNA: TGCGCCAGCAGCCAGACAGCCTCGGGAGAGACCCAGTACTTC

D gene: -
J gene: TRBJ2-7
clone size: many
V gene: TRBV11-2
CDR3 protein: CASSPGRQRTYEQYF
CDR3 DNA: TGTGCCAGCAGCCCCGGTAGGCAGCGAACATACGAGCAGTACTTC

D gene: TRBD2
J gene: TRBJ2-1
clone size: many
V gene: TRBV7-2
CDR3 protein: CASRSSGGSYNEQFF
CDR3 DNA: TGTGCCAGCAGGTCTAGCGGTGGGTCCTACAATGAGCAGTTCTTC

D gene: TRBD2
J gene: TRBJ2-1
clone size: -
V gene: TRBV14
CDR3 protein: CASSQPGTSGLSYNEQFF
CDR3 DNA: TGTGCCAGCAGCCAACCCGGGACTAGCGGATTATCCTACAATGAGCAGTTCTTC

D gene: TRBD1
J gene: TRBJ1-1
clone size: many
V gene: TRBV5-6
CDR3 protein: CASSFDRGPEAFF
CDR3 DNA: TGTGCCAGCAGCTTTGACAGGGGGCCTGAAGCTTTCTTT

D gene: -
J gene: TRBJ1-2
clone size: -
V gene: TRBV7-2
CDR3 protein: CASSFARGTDTNYGYTF
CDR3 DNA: TGTGCCAGCAGCTTCGCCCGAGGGACGGATACCAACTATGGCTACACCTTC

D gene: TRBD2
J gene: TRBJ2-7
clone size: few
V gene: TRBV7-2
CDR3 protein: CASSLGGGLVYEQYF
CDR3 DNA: TGTGCCAGCAGCTTAGGAGGAGGACTAGTTTACGAGCAGTACTTC

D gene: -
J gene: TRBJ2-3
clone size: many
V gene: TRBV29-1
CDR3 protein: CSVRASGTDTQYF
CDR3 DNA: TGCAGCGTTCGGGCCAGCGGGACAGATACGCAGTATTTT

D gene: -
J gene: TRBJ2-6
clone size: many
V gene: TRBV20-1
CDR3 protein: CSARDNRESSGANVLTF
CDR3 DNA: TGCAGTGCTAGAGATAATCGAGAGAGCTCTGGGGCCAACGTCCTGACTTTC

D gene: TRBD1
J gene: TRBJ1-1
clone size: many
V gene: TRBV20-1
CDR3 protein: CSARAGTVNTEAFF
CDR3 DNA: TGCAGTGCTAGAGCCGGGACAGTGAACACTGAAGCTTTCTTT

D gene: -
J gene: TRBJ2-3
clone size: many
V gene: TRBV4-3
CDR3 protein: CASSPMYSGGWSDTQYF
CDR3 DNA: TGCGCCAGCAGCCCCATGTATAGTGGGGGGTGGTCAGATACGCAGTATTTT

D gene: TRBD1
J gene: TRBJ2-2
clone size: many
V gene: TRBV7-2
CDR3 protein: CASSLRRTGPTGELFF
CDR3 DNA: TGTGCCAGCAGCTTACGGAGGACAGGGCCAACCGGGGAGCTGTTTTTT

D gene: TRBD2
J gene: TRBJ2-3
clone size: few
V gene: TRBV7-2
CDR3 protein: CASSSGTTLGTDTQYF
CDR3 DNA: TGTGCCAGCAGCTCCGGGACTACTCTGGGCACAGATACGCAGTATTTT

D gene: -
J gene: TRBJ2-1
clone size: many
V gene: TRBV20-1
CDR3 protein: CSADTGTQYNEQFF
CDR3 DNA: TGCAGTGCTGATACCGGGACCCAATACAATGAGCAGTTCTTC

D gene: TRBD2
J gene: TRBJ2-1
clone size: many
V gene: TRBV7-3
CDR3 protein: CASSLTPGGLAGEQFF
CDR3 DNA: TGTGCCAGCAGCTTAACCCCCGGGGGACTAGCGGGTGAGCAGTTCTTC

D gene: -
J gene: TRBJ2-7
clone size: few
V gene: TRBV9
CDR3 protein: CASSPHPSMDSNYEQYF
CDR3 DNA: TGTGCCAGCAGCCCCCACCCTTCAATGGACAGTAACTACGAGCAGTACTTC

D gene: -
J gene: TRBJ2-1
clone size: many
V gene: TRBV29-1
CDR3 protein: CSAEDTGTYLNEQFF
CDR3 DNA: TGCAGCGCCGAAGATACCGGGACGTATCTCAATGAGCAGTTCTTC

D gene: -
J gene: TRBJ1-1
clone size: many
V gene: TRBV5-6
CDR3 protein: CASSSVRREAFF
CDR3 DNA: TGTGCCAGCAGCTCGGTGCGGCGTGAAGCTTTCTTT

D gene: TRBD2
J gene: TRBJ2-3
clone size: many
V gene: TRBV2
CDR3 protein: CASSPTSARGGTQYF
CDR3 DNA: TGTGCCAGCAGTCCAACTAGCGCCCGAGGAGGTACGCAGTATTTT

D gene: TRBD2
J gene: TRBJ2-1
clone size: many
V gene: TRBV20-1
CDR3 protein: CSAAPGLAGPNEQFF
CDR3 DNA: TGCAGTGCAGCCCCGGGACTAGCGGGACCCAATGAGCAGTTCTTC

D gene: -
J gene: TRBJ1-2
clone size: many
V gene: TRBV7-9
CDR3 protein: CASSHSADYGYTF
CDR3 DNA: TGTGCCAGCAGTCATAGCGCGGACTATGGCTACACCTTC

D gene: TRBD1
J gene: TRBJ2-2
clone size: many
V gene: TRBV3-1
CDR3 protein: CASSRQGAAGELFF
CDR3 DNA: TGTGCCAGCAGCCGACAGGGGGCAGCCGGGGAGCTGTTTTTT

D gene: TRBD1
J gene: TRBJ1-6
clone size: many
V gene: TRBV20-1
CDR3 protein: CSAREDRGDLYSPLHF
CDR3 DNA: TGCAGTGCTAGAGAGGACAGGGGAGACTTGTATTCACCCCTCCACTTT

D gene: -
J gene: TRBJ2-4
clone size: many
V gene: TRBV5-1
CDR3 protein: CASSPIGGDIQYF
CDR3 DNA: TGCGCCAGCAGCCCTATAGGGGGGGACATTCAGTACTTC

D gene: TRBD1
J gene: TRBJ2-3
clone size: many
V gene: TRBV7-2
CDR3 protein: CASKEPGQRITDTQYF
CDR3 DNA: TGTGCCAGCAAGGAACCGGGACAGAGGATCACAGATACGCAGTATTTT